The 27 T cell receptor beta chains presented below share a single source sample, sequenced in a study of T cell responses to AZD1222 COVID-19 vaccine (dated by TCRdb to the early 2020s). The label giving this sample's time point can be read as: baseline before first vaccination. The library was prepared using the immunoSEQ multiplex PCR assay. TCRdb limited this immuneACCESS table to in-frame rearrangements with V and J called. A share of clones is missing; checked studies link under half to unresolved V genes, and the rest is unexplained. The sample table lists 130,000 to 150,000 clones, under 95% of them with a count of one. 1.5% to 2% of the sample goes to the ten largest clones. Sequences were derived from peripheral blood, sampled on day 0 of AZD1222 vaccination. These TCRs come from an adult in good health.

This clone has only one observation. J is TRBJ2-5 and V is TRBV28; 7 bases line up with TRBD2. Germline CDR1 is MDHEN and CDR2 is SYDVKM. J gave up 5 bases and V 8 bases, and 8 bases lay outside the gene matches. The CDR3 contains 13 residues. The CDR3 DNA is TGTGCCAGCGTTGGGGGGGTGCTGGAGACCCAGTACTTC. Translation: CASVGGVLETQYF.

V is TRBV18 and J is TRBJ1-3; possible D gene TRBD1, 5 bases. Trimming took 3 bases from V and 4 from J, leaving 13 bases between them. The CDR3 extends over 15 amino acids. Germline V gene sequence: CDR1 KGHSH, CDR2 LQKENI. The CDR3 is CASSPQGTGGNTIYF. CDR3 in DNA: TGTGCCAGCTCACCTCAGGGAACTGGGGGAAACACCATATATTTT.

The J gene is TRBJ2-3, the V gene TRBV6-5; TRBD2 matches at 8 bases. After removal of 7 bases from V and 6 bases from J, the junction contained 9 bases not matched to a gene. The CDR3 has 14 amino acids. CDR1 and CDR2 (germline): MNHEY, SVGAGI. The CDR3 bases are TGTGCCAGCATCCGACGGGGGGGAGGGGATACGCAGTATTTT. It yields the protein CASIRRGGGDTQYF.

The chain links TRBV18 to TRBJ1-1; possibly TRBD1 for D (6 bases). This CDR3 contains 16 residues. Trimming took 4 bases from V and 1 from J, leaving 16 bases between them. CDR1 is KGHSH, CDR2 LQKENI, per germline. CDR3 protein: CASSHNSGATNTEAFF. CDR3 in DNA: TGTGCCAGCTCACATAACTCAGGGGCGACGAACACTGAAGCTTTCTTT.

This chain links TRBV5-4 with TRBJ1-6, with 10 bases aligning to TRBD1. Trimming took 5 bases from V and 10 from J; bases not matched to a gene: 9. This CDR3 is 15 amino acids long. The germline V gene encodes CDR1 SGHNT and CDR2 YYREEE (reference sequence). CDR3 coding DNA: TGTGCCAGCAGTTTAGACAGGGGGCTCGGGTCACCCCTCCACTTT. Protein product: CASSLDRGLGSPLHF.

The rearrangement joins TRBV7-9 to TRBJ1-6; 7 nucleotides align to TRBD1. The CDR3 contains 14 residues. Germline CDR1 and CDR2: SEHNR and FQNEAQ (reference sequence). V dropped 7 bases and J dropped 7; count of bases not matched to a gene: 7. The CDR3 loop is CASTPTGLNSPLHF. As DNA, the CDR3 is TGTGCCAGCACCCCGACAGGGTTGAATTCACCCCTCCACTTT.

The chain joins TRBV2 to TRBJ2-5; perhaps TRBD2 as D (6 bases). The CDR3 has 14 residues. Trimming cost V 6 bases and J 2 bases, with 13 bases left between them. Germline assignment: CDR1 SNHLY and CDR2 FYNNEI. CDR3 nucleotide sequence: TGTGCCAGCAGCGGGGACTGGACGCAAGAGACCCAGTACTTC. Translating it yields CASSGDWTQETQYF.

The chain links TRBV7-9 to TRBJ1-1; D not certain. Trimming removed 4 bases from V and 7 bases from J, with 10 bases in between. The CDR3 has 12 residues. The V gene's germline CDR1 is SEHNR and CDR2 FQNEAQ (reference sequence). The chain's CDR3 is CASSSRTGEAFF. CDR3 nucleotides: TGTGCCAGCAGCTCCCGGACGGGTGAAGCTTTCTTT.

This clone appeared once. The chain carries TRBV5-1 and TRBJ2-7; TRBD2 agrees at 15 bases. CDR3 length: 16 amino acids. Germline CDR1 SGHRS, CDR2 YFSETQ. After removal of 3 bases from V and 5 bases from J, the junction contained 6 bases not matched to a gene. CDR3 DNA sequence: TGCGCCAGCAGCTGGAGGACTAGCGGGGGGGCCAACGAGCAGTACTTC. Protein sequence: CASSWRTSGGANEQYF. The full variable domain, rest sourced from reference TRBV5-1 and TRBJ2-7, is KAGVTQTPRYLIKTRGQQVTLSCSPISGHRSVSWYQQTPGQGLQFLFEYFSETQRNKGNFPGRFSGRQFSNSRSEMNVSTLELGDSALYLCASSWRTSGGANEQYFGPGTRLTVT.

The chain links TRBV9 to TRBJ1-3; D is uncertain. The CDR3 contains 17 residues. V gave up 4 bases and J gave up 7 bases, with 24 bases separating them. Germline V gene lookup returns CDR1 SGDLS and CDR2 YYNGEE. CDR3 DNA sequence: TGTGCCAGCAGCCCTCAGGAGACAACCGCCCAGACCAACACCATATATTTT. It yields the protein CASSPQETTAQTNTIYF.

This rearrangement joins TRBV11-2 to TRBJ1-5, with 8 nucleotides matching TRBD1. Germline V gene lookup returns CDR1 SGHAT and CDR2 FQNNGV. CDR3 length: 13 amino acids. Losses at the gene ends were 4 bases for V and 7 bases for J; bases not matched to a gene: 3. The CDR3 sequence: CASSSDRVQPQHF. The CDR3 bases are TGTGCCAGCAGCTCGGACAGGGTCCAGCCCCAGCATTTT.

V gene TRBV6-2 or TRBV6-3 combines with J gene TRBJ1-2; TRBD1 is a possible D gene (6 bases). V lost 2 bases, J lost 7 bases, and 11 bases lay in between. Germline assignment: CDR1 MNHEY and CDR2 SVGEGT. This CDR3 is built from 13 residues. The CDR3 reads CASSYTGSPGYTF. For the CDR3, the DNA is TGTGCCAGCAGTTACACAGGGTCCCCTGGCTACACCTTC.

The CDR3: CASSSEGGPDTEAFF. The CDR3 coding sequence is TGCGCCAGCAGCTCTGAAGGGGGGCCCGACACTGAAGCTTTCTTT. This chain links TRBV5-1 with TRBJ1-1; D is perhaps TRBD1 (6 bases). The germline gives CDR1 SGHRS, CDR2 YFSETQ. Trimming pared 3 bases from V and 3 bases from J, leaving 15 bases between. This CDR3 spans 15 amino acids.

V gene TRBV7-2 combines with J gene TRBJ1-4; D is unresolved. V lost 7 bases and J 5 bases, leaving 17 bases between the germline ends. The length of the CDR3 is 15 residues. The germline V gene encodes CDR1 SGHTA and CDR2 FQGNSA. The CDR3 protein is CASTLTGSPNEKLFF. As DNA, the CDR3 is TGTGCCAGCACCCTTACGGGATCCCCGAATGAAAAACTGTTTTTT.

This chain links TRBV7-2 with TRBJ2-7; TRBD1 agrees at 9 bases. From germline, CDR1 is SGHTA and CDR2 FQGNSA. Trimming removed 5 bases from V and 0 bases from J; junction bases left unmatched: 2. This CDR3 is built from 14 residues. The CDR3 DNA follows: TGTGCCAGCAGCCGGGACAGGGTCTCCTACGAGCAGTACTTC. Translation gives CASSRDRVSYEQYF.

The chain links TRBV4-1 to TRBJ2-3, with TRBD2 matching over 8 bases. J was trimmed by 2 bases and V by 7 bases; bases with no gene match: 8. The CDR3 is made up of 15 amino acids. Germline-derived CDR1 and CDR2 are MGHRA and YSYEKL. In DNA, the CDR3 is TGCGCCAGCACCCTGGAGCGGGGGAACACAGATACGCAGTATTTT. This codes for CASTLERGNTDTQYF.

This sequence joins TRBV7-9 and TRBJ2-1; D call uncertain. Between the trimmed V and J ends, which lost 6 bases and 4 bases, there was a span of 16 bases. The germline V gene has CDR1 SEHNR and CDR2 FQNEAQ (reference sequence). This CDR3 spans 15 amino acids. The CDR3 spells CASRPPLGPYNEQFF. The CDR3 DNA reads TGTGCCAGCAGGCCCCCCTTAGGGCCGTACAATGAGCAGTTCTTC.

The chain couples TRBV5-6 to TRBJ1-4; TRBD1 might be the D (6 bases). This CDR3 spans 19 amino acids. Germline V gene sequence: CDR1 SGHDT, CDR2 YYEEEE. Trimming pared 4 bases from V and 8 bases from J, leaving 30 bases between. The CDR3 here is CASSPWLPDRQGQREKLFF. For the CDR3, the DNA is TGTGCCAGCAGCCCGTGGCTTCCAGATCGTCAGGGGCAAAGGGAAAAACTGTTTTTT.

CDR3 nucleotides: TGTGCCATCAACAGGGAAAGAGGCACCATATATTTT. Its protein product is CAINRERGTIYF. This sequence joins TRBV10-3 and TRBJ1-3, with a weak D call TRBD1 (6 bases). V dropped 7 bases and J dropped 9 bases, with 13 bases sitting between them. This CDR3 contains 12 residues. Germline CDR1 reads ENHRY; CDR2 reads SYGVKD.

The genes are TRBV19 and TRBJ1-3; no clear D gene. V was clipped by 1 base and J by 0 bases, with 10 bases between them. The CDR3 sequence is 16 residues long. The V gene's germline CDR1 is LNHDA and CDR2 SQIVND (reference sequence). The CDR3 DNA reads as TGTGCCAGTAGTATAGGTCCCGGCCGCTCTGGAAACACCATATATTTT. This codes for CASSIGPGRSGNTIYF.

This clone was detected only once. The chain links TRBV24-1 to TRBJ1-5; no definite D call. The CDR3 is 14 amino acids. CDR1 and CDR2 from the germline V gene are KGHDR and SFDVKD. Trimming removed 2 bases from V and 4 bases from J, with 8 bases in between. CDR3 loop: CATSDSARNQPQHF. Here the CDR3 DNA reads TGTGCCACCAGTGATTCGGCAAGAAATCAGCCCCAGCATTTT.

The chain is built from TRBV5-8 and TRBJ2-1; 12 bases align to TRBD2. CDR1 and CDR2 from the germline V gene are SGHTS and YDEGEE. With V trimmed by 2 bases and J by 7 bases, 10 bases remained unmatched. The CDR3 consists of 17 residues. The CDR3 DNA sequence: TGTGCCAGCAGCTTCAGCACTGGACTAGCGGGGATTAATGAGCAGTTCTTC. This translates into CASSFSTGLAGINEQFF.

The chain uses TRBV5-5 and TRBJ2-2; the D gene is possibly TRBD1 (7 bases). Looked up from germline, CDR1 is SGHKS and CDR2 is YYEKEE (reference sequence). The V gene lost 5 bases and the J gene lost 2 bases, with 13 bases spanning the gap. This CDR3 is 15 amino acids long. This CDR3 reads CASRGGTANTGELFF. The CDR3 coding sequence is TGTGCCAGCAGAGGGGGGACAGCAAACACCGGGGAGCTGTTTTTT. Full variable domain (missing parts from reference TRBV5-5 and TRBJ2-2): DAGVTQSPTHLIKTRGQQVTLRCSPISGHKSVSWYQQVLGQGPQFIFQYYEKEERGRGNFPDRFSARQFPNYSSELNVNALLLGDSALYLCASRGGTANTGELFFGEGSRLTVL.

This clone was detected a few times. The rearrangement links TRBV9 to TRBJ2-7; D remains unclear. V lost 1 base to trimming and J lost 2 bases, with 19 bases between them. Germline lookup yields CDR1 SGDLS and CDR2 YYNGEE. This CDR3 spans 17 amino acids. The CDR3 reads CASSVSPRSAHAYEQYF. As DNA, the CDR3 is TGTGCCAGCAGCGTATCCCCCCGGTCGGCCCACGCCTACGAGCAGTACTTC.

The V and J genes are TRBV7-3 and TRBJ2-7, with D possibly called TRBD1 or TRBD2 (6 bases each). There are 15 residues in the CDR3. The germline V gene has CDR1 SGHTA and CDR2 FQGTGA. V was clipped by 3 bases and J by 4 bases, with 16 bases between them. Written as DNA, the CDR3 is TGTGCCAGCAGCTTCGGAGGGGGGAGGCAGTACGAGCAGTACTTC. Translation: CASSFGGGRQYEQYF.

The rearrangement joins TRBV4-1 to TRBJ1-1; D uncertain. This CDR3 contains 14 residues. The ends were cut back, 5 bases at V and 1 base at J, with 11 bases in the middle. CDR1 and CDR2 from the germline V gene are MGHRA and YSYEKL. CDR3 in DNA: TGCGCCAGCAGCGCGCTCTCACAGAACACTGAAGCTTTCTTT. It translates to CASSALSQNTEAFF.

The chain recombines TRBV6-5 with TRBJ2-2; 9 nucleotides match TRBD1. The CDR3 runs 14 residues. The germline V gene has CDR1 MNHEY and CDR2 SVGAGI. The ends lost 6 bases at V and 5 bases at J; junction bases unmatched: 4. The CDR3: CASRRGTGTGELFF. CDR3 nucleotides: TGTGCCAGCAGGCGGGGGACAGGGACCGGGGAGCTGTTTTTT.